The present T cell receptor (beta chain) was sequenced within a study of blood T cell repertoires in COVID-19. Looking at the study overall: PBMCs, B-cell-depleted T cells, or T cells were the source of the cDNA or gDNA that made up the material.

Trimming cost V 7 bases and J 7 bases; bases outside gene matches: 16. The germline V gene has CDR1 SGHVS and CDR2 FNYEAQ. The CDR3 length is 18 residues. Under the authors' procedure: Estimates of nucleated cell counts were drawn from the amplification of reference gene primers. The repertoire was sequenced with immunoSEQ multiplex PCR; TCRdb's copy has only in-frame clones and lacks some. V and J calls and clone size are as listed in that table; D and trimming were resolved from the DNA. The sample shows about 260,000 clones, approximately 86% of them seen only once. Sequencing input: peripheral blood. J is TRBJ2-5 and V is TRBV7-6; TRBD2 agrees at 15 bases. This sequence originates from a man aged 35 to 55 who had recovered from COVID-19. The CDR3 bases are TGTGCCAGCACTAACCCCTGGGGACTAGCGGGAGGAGTTGGGACCCAGTACTTC. It codes for CASTNPWGLAGGVGTQYF.